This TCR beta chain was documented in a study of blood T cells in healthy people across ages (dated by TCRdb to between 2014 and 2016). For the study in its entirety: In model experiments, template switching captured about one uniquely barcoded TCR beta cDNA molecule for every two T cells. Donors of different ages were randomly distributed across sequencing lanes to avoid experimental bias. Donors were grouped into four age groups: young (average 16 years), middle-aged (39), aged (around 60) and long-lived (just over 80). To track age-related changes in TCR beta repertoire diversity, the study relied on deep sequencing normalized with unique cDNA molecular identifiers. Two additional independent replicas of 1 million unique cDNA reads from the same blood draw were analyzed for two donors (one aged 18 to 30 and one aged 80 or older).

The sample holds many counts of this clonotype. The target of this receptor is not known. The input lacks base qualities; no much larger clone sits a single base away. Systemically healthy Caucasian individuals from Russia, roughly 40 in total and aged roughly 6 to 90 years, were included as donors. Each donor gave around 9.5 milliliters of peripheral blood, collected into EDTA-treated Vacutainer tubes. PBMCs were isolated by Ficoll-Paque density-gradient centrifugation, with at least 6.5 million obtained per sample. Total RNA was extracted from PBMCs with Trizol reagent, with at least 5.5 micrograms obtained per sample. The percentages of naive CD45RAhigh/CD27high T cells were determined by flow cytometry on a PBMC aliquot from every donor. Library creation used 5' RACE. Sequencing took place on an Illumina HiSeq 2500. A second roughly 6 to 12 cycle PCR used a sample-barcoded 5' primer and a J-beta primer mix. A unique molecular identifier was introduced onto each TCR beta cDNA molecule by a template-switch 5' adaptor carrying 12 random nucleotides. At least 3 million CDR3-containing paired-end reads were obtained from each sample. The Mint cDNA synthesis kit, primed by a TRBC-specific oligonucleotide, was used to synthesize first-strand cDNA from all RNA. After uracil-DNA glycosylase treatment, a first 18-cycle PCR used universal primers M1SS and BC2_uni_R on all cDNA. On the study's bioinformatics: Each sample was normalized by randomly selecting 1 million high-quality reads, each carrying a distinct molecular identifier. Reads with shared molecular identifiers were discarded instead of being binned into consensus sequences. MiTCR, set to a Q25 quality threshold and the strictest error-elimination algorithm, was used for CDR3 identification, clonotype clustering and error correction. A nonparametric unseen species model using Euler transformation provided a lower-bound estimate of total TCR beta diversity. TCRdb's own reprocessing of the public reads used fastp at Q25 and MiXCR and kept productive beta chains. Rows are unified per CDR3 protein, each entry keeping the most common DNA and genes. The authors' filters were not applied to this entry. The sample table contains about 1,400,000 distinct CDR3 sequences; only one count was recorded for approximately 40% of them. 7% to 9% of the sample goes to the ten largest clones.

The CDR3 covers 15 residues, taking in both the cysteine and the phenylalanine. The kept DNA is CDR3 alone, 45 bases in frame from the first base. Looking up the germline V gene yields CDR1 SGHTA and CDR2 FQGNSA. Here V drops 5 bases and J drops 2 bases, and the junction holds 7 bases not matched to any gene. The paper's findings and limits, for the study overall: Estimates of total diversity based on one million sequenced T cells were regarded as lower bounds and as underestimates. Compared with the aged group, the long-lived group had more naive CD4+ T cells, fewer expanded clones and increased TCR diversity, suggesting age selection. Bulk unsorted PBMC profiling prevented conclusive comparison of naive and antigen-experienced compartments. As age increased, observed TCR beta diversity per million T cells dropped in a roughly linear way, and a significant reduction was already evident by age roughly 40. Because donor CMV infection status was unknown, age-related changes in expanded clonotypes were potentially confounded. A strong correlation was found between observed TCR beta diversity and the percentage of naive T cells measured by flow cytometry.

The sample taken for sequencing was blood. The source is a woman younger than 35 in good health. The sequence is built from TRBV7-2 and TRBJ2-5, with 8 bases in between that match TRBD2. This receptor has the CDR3 CASSASGGYQETQYF. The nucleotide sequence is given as TGTGCCAGCAGCGCCAGCGGGGGCTATCAAGAGACCCAGTACTTC.